The source of this T cell receptor (beta chain) is a study of cytomegalovirus exposure and HLA in healthy donors. Study-wide background: Around 80 million unique TCR sequences came from HLA-typed donors in an early release.

The CDR3 sequence is 15 residues long. Germline V lookup: CDR1 MNHEY, CDR2 SMNVEV (reference sequence). V lost 2 bases, J lost 5 bases, and 15 bases lay in between. The table lists this clone with a few counts. Use of 60 Vbeta and 13 Jbeta primers characterized the PCR. Some clones are missing from TCRdb's copy, which holds only in-frame ones; the method was immunoSEQ multiplex PCR. The repertoire holds some 140,000 clones, with 8.9% as singletons. The TCR was taken from a middle-aged woman in good health and CMV-seropositive. The rearrangement links TRBV27 to TRBJ1-2, with a weak D call TRBD1 (5 bases). Material: PBMCs. CDR3 region: CASSLGSGKEYGYTF. The CDR3 nucleotides read TGTGCCAGCAGTTTAGGCTCAGGGAAAGAATATGGCTACACCTTC.